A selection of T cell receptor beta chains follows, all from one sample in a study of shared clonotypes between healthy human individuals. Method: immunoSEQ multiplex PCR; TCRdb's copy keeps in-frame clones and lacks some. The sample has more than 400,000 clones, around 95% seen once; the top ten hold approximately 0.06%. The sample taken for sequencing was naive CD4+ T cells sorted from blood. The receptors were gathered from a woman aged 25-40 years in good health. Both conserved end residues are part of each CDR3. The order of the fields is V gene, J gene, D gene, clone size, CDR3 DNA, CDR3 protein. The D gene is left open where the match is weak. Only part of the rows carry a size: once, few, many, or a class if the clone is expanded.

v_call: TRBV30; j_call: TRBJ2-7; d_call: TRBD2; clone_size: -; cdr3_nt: TGTGCCTGGAGTCCTAGCGGGACCTACGAGCAGTACTTC; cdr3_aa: CAWSPSGTYEQYF
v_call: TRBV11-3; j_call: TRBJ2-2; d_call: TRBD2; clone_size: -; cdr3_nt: TGTGCCAGCAAGCGGGAGTTGGACGGGGAGCTGTTTTTT; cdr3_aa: CASKRELDGELFF
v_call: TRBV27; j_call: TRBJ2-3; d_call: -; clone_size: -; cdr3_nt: TGTGCCAGCAGTTTGATGCAGATAAACACAGATACGCAGTATTTT; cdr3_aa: CASSLMQINTDTQYF
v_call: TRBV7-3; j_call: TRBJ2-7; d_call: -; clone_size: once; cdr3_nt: TGTGCCAGCAGCCCGGATGGTCTCGCCGCCCCAGGAGAGCAGTACTTC; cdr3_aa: CASSPDGLAAPGEQYF
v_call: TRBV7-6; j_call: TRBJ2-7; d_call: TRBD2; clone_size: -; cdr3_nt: TGTGCCAGCAGCTTTTCTAGCGGCAGCTCCTACGAGCAGTACTTC; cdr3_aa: CASSFSSGSSYEQYF
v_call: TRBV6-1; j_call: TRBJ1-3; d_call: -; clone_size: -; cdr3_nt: TGTGCCAACAGCGAAACAGGCGCTGGAAACACCATATATTTT; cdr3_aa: CANSETGAGNTIYF
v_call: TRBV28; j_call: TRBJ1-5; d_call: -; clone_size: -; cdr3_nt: TGTGCCAGCAGTTCTAGGCCATTTAGCAATCAGCCCCAGCATTTT; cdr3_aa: CASSSRPFSNQPQHF
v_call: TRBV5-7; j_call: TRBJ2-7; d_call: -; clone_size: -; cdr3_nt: TGTGCCAGCAGCTTGGGGGGGCGCTACGAGCAGTACTTC; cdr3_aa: CASSLGGRYEQYF
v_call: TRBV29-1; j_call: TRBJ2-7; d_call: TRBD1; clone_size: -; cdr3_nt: TGCAGCGTTGGAGACAGGGGGAACTACGAGCAGTACTTC; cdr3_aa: CSVGDRGNYEQYF
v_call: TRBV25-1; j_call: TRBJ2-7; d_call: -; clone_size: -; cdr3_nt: TGTGCCAGCAGCGATACCGGAGGGCCCTACGAGCAGTACTTC; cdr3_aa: CASSDTGGPYEQYF
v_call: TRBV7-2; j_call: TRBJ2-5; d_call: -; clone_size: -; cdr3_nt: TGTGCCAGCAGTACTAGAGGCGACTTCTCAGAGACCCAGTACTTC; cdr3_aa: CASSTRGDFSETQYF
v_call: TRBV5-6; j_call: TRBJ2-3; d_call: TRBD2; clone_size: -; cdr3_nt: TGTGCCAGCAGCCGACTAGCGGGGAGCACAGATACGCAGTATTTT; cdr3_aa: CASSRLAGSTDTQYF
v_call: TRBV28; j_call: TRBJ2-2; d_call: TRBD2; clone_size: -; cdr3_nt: TGTGCCAGCAGTTCGACGGGGAGGGACTCCGGGGAGCTGTTTTTT; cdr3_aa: CASSSTGRDSGELFF
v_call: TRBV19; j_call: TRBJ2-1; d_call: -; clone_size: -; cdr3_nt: TGTGCCAGTACCACCAATTCTCGGATACTAGCCCCCTACAATGAGCAGTTCTTC; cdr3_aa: CASTTNSRILAPYNEQFF
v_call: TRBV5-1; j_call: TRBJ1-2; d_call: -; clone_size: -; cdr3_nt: TGCGCCAGCAGCTTGCGGGGAAACTATGGCTACACCTTC; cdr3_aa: CASSLRGNYGYTF
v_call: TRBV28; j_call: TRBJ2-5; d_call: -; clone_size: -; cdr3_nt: TGTGCCAGCAGTCCAGGTCAGCGAAGGGAGACCCAGTACTTC; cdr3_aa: CASSPGQRRETQYF
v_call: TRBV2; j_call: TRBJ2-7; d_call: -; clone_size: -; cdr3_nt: TGTGCCAGCAGTGAAGTCAGGGGCTACGAGCAGTACTTC; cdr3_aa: CASSEVRGYEQYF
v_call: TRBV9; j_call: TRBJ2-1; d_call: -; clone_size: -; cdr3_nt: TGTGCCAGCAGCAGGGGGGGATCCTACAATGAGCAGTTCTTC; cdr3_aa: CASSRGGSYNEQFF
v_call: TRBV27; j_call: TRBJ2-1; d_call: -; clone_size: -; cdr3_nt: TGTGCCAGCAGTTTTAGGCAGTCCCCCTACAATGAGCAGTTCTTC; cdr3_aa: CASSFRQSPYNEQFF
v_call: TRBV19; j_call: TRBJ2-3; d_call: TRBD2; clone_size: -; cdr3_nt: TGTGCCAGTAGTAGTCCAGCGGGAGGGTTCACAGATACGCAGTATTTT; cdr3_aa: CASSSPAGGFTDTQYF
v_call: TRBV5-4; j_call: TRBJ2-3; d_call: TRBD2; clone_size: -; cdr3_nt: TGTGCCAGCACCTTACGGACTAGCGGTTCGTTCACAGATACGCAGTATTTT; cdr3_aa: CASTLRTSGSFTDTQYF
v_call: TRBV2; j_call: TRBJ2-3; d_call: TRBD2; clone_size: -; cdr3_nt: TGTGCCAGCAGTGGAACTAGCGGGCGCACAGATACGCAGTATTTT; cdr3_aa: CASSGTSGRTDTQYF
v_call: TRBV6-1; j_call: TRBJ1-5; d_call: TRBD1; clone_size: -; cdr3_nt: TGTGCCAGCAGTCCGACAGGGGATCAGCCCCAGCATTTT; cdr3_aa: CASSPTGDQPQHF
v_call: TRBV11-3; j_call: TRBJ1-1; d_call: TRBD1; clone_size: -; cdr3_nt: TGTGCCAGCAGCCTGGGGACAGGGATTGGAAAGAACACTGAAGCTTTCTTT; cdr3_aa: CASSLGTGIGKNTEAFF
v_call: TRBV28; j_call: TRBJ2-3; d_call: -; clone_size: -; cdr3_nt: TGTGCCAGCAGTTTACTGCGGGATACGCAGTATTTT; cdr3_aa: CASSLLRDTQYF
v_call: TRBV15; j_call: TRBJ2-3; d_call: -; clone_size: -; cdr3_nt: TGTGCCACCAGCAGAAAAAGGGACTCACTAAGCACAGATACGCAGTATTTT; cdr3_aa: CATSRKRDSLSTDTQYF
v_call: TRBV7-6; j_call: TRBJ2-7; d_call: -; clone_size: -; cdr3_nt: TGTGCCAGCACCCAGGGGTTGTCCTACGAGCAGTACTTC; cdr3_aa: CASTQGLSYEQYF
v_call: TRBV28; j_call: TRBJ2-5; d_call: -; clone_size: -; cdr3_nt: TGTGCCAGCAGCTCAGGGAGGACTTGGAGGGAAGAGACCCAGTACTTC; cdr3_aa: CASSSGRTWREETQYF
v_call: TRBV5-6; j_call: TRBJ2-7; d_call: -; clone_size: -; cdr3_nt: TGTGCCAGCAGCTTGGCCCCCGGGACTGCAGCCTACGAGCAGTACTTC; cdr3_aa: CASSLAPGTAAYEQYF
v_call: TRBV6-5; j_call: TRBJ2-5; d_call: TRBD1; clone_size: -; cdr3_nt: TGTGCCAGCAGTACGTCCGGGACAGCGCAAGAGACCCAGTACTTC; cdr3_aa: CASSTSGTAQETQYF
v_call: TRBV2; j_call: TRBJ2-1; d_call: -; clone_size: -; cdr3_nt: TGTGCCAGCTATGCAAGAAACAATGAGCAGTTCTTC; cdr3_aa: CASYARNNEQFF
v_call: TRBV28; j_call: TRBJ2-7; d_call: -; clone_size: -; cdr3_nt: TGTGCCAGCAGTCGGGGCTGGGGGCCGAATGGGCCCCGATCCTACGAGCAGTACTTC; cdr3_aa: CASSRGWGPNGPRSYEQYF
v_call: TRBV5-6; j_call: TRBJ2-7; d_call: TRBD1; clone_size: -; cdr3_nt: TGTGCCAGCAGCTTGTGGGACAGAAAAGGGCTCGAGCAGTACTTC; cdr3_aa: CASSLWDRKGLEQYF
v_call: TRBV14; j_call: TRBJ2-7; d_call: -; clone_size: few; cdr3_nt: TGTGCCAGCAGCCAAGAGAACGAGCAGTACTTC; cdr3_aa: CASSQENEQYF
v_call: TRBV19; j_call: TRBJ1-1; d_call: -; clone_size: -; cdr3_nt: TGTGCCAGTAGTATATTGGGGCCTTCGGACACTGAAGCTTTCTTT; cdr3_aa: CASSILGPSDTEAFF
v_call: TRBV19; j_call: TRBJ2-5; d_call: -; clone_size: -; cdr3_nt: TGTGCCAGTAGTACGGGGTCAGAGACCCAGTACTTC; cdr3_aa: CASSTGSETQYF
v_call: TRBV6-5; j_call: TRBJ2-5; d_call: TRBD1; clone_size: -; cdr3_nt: TGTGCCAGCAGCAGGGGGCCAGAGACCCAGTACTTC; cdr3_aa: CASSRGPETQYF
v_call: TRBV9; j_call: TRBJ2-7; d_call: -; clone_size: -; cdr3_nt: TGTGCCAGCAGCCCACGGGACTCCTCGGGTGGCGAGCAGTACTTC; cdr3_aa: CASSPRDSSGGEQYF
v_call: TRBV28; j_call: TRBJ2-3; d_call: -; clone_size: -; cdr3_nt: TGTGCCAGCAGTTTAAGTAGCACAGATACGCAGTATTTT; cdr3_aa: CASSLSSTDTQYF
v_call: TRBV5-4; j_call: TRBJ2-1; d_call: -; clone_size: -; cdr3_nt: TGTGCCAGCAGCCCGGGTCTAGCAGGTTTAAAAAACAATGAGCAGTTCTTC; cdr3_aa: CASSPGLAGLKNNEQFF
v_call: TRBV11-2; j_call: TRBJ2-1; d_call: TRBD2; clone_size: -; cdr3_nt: TGTGCCAGCAGCTTAGCGGCGCGAGGGGAGGGTAGCAATGAGCAGTTCTTC; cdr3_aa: CASSLAARGEGSNEQFF
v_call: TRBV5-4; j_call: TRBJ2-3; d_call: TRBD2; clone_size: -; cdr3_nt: TGTGCCAGCAGCTTTTTGGGAGGGACCTCGAGGGATACGCAGTATTTT; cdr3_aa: CASSFLGGTSRDTQYF
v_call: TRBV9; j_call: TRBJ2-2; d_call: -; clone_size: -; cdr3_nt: TGTGCCAGCAGCGTAGTGGGGGGCACGAACACCGGGGAGCTGTTTTTT; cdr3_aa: CASSVVGGTNTGELFF
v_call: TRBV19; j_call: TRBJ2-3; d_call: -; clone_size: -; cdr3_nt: TGTGCCAGTAGTACGGACACGAGCACAGATACGCAGTATTTT; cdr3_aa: CASSTDTSTDTQYF
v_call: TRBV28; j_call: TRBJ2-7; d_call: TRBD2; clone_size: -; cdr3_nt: TGTGCCAGCAGTTTAGGGGCACTAGCGCAAAATTACGAGCAGTACTTC; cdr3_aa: CASSLGALAQNYEQYF
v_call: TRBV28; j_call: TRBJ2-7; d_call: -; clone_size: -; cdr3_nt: TGTGCCAGCAGTTCCGACACCTACGAGCAGTACTTC; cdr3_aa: CASSSDTYEQYF
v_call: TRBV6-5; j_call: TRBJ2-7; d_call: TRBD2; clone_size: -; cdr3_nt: TGTGCCAGCAGAAACGGACTAGCGGGCCTCTACGAGCAGTACTTC; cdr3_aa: CASRNGLAGLYEQYF
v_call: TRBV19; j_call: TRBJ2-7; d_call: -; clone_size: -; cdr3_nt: TGTGCCAGTAGTCCTCGGACGTGGAATCAAGACTACGAGCAGTACTTC; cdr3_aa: CASSPRTWNQDYEQYF
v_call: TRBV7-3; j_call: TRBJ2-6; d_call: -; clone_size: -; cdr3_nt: TGTGCCAGCAGCTTAACGTTAATGACTGGGGCCAACGTCCTGACTTTC; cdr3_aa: CASSLTLMTGANVLTF
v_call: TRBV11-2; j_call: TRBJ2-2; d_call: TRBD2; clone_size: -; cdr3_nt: TGTGCCAGCAGCTCTAGTTGGCGGGAGGAATACACCGGGGAGCTGTTTTTT; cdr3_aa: CASSSSWREEYTGELFF
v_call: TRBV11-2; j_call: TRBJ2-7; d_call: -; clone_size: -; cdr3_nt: TGTGCCAGCAGCTTTATCGACGGGACAACCTACGAGCAGTACTTC; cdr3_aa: CASSFIDGTTYEQYF
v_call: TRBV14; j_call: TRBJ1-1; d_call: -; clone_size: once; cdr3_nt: TGTGCCAGCAGCCAACTTCCGGCAGGGAACACTGAAGCTTTCTTT; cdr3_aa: CASSQLPAGNTEAFF